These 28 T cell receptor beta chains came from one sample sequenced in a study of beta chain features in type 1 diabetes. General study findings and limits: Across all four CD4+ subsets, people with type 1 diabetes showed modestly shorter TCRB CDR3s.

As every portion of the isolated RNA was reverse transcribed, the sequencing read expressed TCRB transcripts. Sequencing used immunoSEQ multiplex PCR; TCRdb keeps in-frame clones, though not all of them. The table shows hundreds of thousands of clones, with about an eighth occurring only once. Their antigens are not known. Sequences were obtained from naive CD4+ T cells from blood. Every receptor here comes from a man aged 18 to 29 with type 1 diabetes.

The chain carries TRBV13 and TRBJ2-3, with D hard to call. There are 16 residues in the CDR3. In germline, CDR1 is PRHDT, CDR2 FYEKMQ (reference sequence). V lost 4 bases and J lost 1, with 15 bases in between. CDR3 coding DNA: TGTGCCAGCAGCTGTCCACCCTCCCTCGGCACAGATACGCAGTATTTT. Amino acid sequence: CASSCPPSLGTDTQYF.

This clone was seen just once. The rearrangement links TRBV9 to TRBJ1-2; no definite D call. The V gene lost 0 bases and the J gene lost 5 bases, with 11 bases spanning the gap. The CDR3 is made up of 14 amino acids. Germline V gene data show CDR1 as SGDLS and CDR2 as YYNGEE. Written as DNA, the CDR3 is TGTGCCAGCAGCGTAGGTTCGCGAGAGTATGGCTACACCTTC. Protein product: CASSVGSREYGYTF. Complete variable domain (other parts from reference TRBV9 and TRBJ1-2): DSGVTQTPKHLITATGQRVTLRCSPRSGDLSVYWYQQSLDQGLQFLIQYYNGEERAKGNILERFSAQQFPDLHSELNLSSLELGDSALYFCASSVGSREYGYTFGSGTRLTVV.

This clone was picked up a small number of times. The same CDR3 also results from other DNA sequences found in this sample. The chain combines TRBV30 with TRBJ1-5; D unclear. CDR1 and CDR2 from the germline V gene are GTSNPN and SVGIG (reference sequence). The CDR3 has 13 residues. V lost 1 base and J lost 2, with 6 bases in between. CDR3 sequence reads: CAWSGGGNQPQHF. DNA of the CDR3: TGTGCCTGGAGTGGGGGAGGCAATCAGCCCCAGCATTTT.

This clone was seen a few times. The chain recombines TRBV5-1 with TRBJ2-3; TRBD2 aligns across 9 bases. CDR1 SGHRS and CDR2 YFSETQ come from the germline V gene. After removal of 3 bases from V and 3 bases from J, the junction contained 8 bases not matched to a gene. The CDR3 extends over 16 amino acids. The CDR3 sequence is CASSSTPSGVTDTQYF. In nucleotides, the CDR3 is TGCGCCAGCAGCTCCACCCCTAGCGGGGTTACAGATACGCAGTATTTT.

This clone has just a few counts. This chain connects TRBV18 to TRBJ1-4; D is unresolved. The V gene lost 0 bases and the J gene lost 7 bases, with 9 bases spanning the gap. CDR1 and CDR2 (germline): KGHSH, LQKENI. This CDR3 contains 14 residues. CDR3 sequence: CASSPPGIGEKLFF. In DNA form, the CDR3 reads TGTGCCAGCTCACCACCGGGGATCGGTGAAAAACTGTTTTTT.

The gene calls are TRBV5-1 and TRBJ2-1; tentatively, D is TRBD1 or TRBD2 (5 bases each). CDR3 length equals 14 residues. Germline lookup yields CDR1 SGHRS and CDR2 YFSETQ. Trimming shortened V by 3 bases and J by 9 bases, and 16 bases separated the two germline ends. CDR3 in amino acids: CASSSGTPIGEQFF. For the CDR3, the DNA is TGCGCCAGCAGCTCCGGGACGCCGATAGGTGAGCAGTTCTTC.

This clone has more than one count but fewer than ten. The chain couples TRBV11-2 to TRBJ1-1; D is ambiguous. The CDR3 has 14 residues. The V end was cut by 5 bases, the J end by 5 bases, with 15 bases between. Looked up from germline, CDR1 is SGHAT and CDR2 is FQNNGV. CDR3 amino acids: CASSQTLTLTEAFF. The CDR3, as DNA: TGTGCCAGCAGCCAGACTTTAACCTTGACTGAAGCTTTCTTT. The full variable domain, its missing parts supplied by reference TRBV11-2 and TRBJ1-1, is EAGVAQSPRYKIIEKRQSVAFWCNPISGHATLYWYQQILGQGPKLLIQFQNNGVVDDSQLPKDRFSAERLKGVDSTLKIQPAKLEDSAVYLCASSQTLTLTEAFFGQGTRLTVV.

CDR3 in DNA: TGTGCCAGCAGTGAATACCAGGGGGCAGGATATGGCTACACCTTC. As protein: CASSEYQGAGYGYTF. This chain uses TRBV25-1 with TRBJ1-2; TRBD1 matches at 8 bases. The CDR3 has 15 amino acids. Germline CDR1 and CDR2: MGHDK and SYGVNS. Trimming cost V 0 bases and J 5 bases; bases outside gene matches: 5.

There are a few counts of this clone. CDR3 region: CAWTGTSGRRGELFF. In nucleotides, the CDR3 is TGTGCCTGGACCGGGACTAGCGGGAGGAGAGGGGAGCTGTTTTTT. The rearrangement links TRBV30 to TRBJ2-2, with TRBD2 identical over 15 bases. V shed 4 bases and J 8 bases; nucleotides not matched to a gene: 5. The CDR3 length is 15 residues. From germline, CDR1 is GTSNPN and CDR2 SVGIG (reference sequence).

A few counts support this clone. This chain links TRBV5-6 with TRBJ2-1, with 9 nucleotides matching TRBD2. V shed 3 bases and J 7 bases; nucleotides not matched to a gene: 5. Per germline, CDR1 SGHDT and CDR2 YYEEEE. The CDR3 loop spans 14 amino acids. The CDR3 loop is CASSSVAGENEQFF. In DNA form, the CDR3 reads TGTGCCAGCAGCTCAGTAGCGGGAGAGAATGAGCAGTTCTTC.

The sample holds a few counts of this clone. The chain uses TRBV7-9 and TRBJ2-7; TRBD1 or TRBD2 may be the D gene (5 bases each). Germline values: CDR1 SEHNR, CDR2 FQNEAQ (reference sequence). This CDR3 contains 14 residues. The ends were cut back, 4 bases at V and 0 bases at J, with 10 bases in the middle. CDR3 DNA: TGTGCCAGCAGCTACGGGGCGGCCTCCTACGAGCAGTACTTC. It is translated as CASSYGAASYEQYF.

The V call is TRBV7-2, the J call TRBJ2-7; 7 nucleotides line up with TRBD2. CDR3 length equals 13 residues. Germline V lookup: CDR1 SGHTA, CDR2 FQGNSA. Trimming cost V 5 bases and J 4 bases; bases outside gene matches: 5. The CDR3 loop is CASSPSGVYEQYF. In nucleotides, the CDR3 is TGTGCCAGCAGCCCCAGCGGGGTTTACGAGCAGTACTTC.

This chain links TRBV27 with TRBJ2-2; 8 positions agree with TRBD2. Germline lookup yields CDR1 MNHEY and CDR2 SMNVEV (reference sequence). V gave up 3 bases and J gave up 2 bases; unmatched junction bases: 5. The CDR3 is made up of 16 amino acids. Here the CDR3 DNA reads TGTGCCAGCAGTTTTTTCGCGGGAGGAAACACCGGGGAGCTGTTTTTT. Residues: CASSFFAGGNTGELFF.

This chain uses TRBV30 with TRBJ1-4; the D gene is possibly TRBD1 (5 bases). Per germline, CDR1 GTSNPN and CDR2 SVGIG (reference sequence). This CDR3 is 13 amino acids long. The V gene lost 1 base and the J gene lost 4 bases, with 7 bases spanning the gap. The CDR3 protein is CAWSGGNNEKLFF. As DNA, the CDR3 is TGTGCCTGGAGTGGGGGGAATAATGAAAAACTGTTTTTT.

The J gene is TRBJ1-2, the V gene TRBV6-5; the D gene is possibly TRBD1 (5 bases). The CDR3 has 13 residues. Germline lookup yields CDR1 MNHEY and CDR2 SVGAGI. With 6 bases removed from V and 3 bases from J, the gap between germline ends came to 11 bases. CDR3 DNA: TGTGCCAGCAGCGGGACGGCCCACTATGGCTACACCTTC. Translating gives CASSGTAHYGYTF.

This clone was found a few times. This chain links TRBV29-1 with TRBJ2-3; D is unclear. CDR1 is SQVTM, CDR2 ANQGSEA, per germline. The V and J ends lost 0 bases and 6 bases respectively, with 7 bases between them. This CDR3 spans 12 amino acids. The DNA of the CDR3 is TGCAGCGTTGAAGAACGGGCGGATACGCAGTATTTT. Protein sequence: CSVEERADTQYF.

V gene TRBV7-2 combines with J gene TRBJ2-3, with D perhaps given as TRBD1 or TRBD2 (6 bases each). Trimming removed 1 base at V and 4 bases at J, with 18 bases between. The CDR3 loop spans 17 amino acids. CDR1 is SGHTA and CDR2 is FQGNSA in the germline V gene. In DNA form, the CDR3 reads TGTGCCAGCAGCTTAGAACCCCAGGGGAGGTCGGCAGATACGCAGTATTTT. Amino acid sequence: CASSLEPQGRSADTQYF.

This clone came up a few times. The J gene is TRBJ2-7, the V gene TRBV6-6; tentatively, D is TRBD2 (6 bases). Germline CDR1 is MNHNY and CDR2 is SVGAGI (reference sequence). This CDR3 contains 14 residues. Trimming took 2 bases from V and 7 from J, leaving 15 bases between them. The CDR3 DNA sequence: TGTGCCAGCAGTTACATTTCGACCGGGGGTGAGCAGTACTTC. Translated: CASSYISTGGEQYF.

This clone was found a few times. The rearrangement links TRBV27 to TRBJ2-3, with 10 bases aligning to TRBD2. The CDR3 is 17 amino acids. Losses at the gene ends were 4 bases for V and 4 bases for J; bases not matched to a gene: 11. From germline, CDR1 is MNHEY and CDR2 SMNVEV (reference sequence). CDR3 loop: CASSSTPAGGPADTQYF. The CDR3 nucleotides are TGTGCCAGCAGTTCGACCCCAGCGGGGGGGCCAGCAGATACGCAGTATTTT.

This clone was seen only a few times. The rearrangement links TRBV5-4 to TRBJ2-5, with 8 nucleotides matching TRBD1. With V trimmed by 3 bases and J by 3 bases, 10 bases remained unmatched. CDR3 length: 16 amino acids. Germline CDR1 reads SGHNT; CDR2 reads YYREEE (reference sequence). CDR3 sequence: CASSSGTGREKETQYF. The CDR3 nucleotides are TGTGCCAGCAGCTCGGGGACAGGAAGGGAAAAAGAGACCCAGTACTTC.

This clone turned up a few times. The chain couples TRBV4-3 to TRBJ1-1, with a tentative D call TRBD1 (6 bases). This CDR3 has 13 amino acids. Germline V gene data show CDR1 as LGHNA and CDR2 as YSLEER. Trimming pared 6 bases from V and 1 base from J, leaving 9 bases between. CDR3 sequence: CASRRGANTEAFF. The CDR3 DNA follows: TGCGCCAGCAGACGGGGGGCGAACACTGAAGCTTTCTTT.

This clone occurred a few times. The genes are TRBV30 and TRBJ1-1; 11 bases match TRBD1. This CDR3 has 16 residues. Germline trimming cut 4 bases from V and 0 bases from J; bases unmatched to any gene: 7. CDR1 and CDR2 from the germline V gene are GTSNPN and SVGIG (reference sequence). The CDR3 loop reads CAWTPGQGALNTEAFF. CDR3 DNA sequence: TGTGCCTGGACCCCCGGACAGGGGGCGTTGAACACTGAAGCTTTCTTT. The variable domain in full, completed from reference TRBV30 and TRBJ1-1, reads SQTIHQWPATLVQPVGSPLSLECTVEGTSNPNLYWYRQAAGRGLQLLFYSVGIGQISSEVPQNLSASRPQDRQFILSSKKLLLSDSGFYLCAWTPGQGALNTEAFFGQGTRLTVV.

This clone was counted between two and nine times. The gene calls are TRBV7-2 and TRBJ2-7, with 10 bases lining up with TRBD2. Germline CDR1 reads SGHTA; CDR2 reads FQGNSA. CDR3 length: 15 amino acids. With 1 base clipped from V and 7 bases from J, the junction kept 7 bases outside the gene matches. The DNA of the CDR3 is TGTGCCAGCAGCTTAGAGACTAGCGGGTCCGGTGAGCAGTACTTC. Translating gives CASSLETSGSGEQYF.

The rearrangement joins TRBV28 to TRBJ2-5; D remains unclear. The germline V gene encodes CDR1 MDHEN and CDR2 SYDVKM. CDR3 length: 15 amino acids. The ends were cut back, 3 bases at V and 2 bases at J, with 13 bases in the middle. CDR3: CASSFPYGRQETQYF. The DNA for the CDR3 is TGTGCCAGCAGTTTTCCGTACGGCAGACAAGAGACCCAGTACTTC. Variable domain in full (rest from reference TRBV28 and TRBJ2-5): DVKVTQSSRYLVKRTGEKVFLECVQDMDHENMFWYRQDPGLGLRLIYFSYDVKMKEKGDIPEGYSVSREKKERFSLILESASTNQTSMYLCASSFPYGRQETQYFGPGTRLLVL.

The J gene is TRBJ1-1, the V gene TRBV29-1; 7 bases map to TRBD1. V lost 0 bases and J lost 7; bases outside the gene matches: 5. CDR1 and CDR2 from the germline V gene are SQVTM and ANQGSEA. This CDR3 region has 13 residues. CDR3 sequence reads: CSVEDPRGDEAFF. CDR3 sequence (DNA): TGCAGCGTTGAAGATCCCAGGGGGGATGAAGCTTTCTTT.

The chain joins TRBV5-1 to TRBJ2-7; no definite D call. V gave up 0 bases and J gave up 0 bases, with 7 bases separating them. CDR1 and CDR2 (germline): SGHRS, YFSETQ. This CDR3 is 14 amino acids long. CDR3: CASSLGGVSYEQYF. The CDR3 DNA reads TGCGCCAGCAGCTTGGGCGGAGTCTCCTACGAGCAGTACTTC.

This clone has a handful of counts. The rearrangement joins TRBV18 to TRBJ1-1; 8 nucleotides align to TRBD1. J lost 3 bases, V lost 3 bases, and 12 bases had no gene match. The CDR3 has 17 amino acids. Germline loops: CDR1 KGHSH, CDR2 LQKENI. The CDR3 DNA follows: TGTGCCAGCTCACCGAACCCAACGCAGGGGGCTGACACTGAAGCTTTCTTT. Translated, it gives CASSPNPTQGADTEAFF.

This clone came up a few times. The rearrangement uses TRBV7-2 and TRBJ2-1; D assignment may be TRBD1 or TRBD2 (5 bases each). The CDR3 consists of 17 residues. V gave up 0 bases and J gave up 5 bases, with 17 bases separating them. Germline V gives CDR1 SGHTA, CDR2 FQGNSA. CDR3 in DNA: TGTGCCAGCAGCTTAGCGGCCCAGACGGGGCTAAACAATGAGCAGTTCTTC. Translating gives CASSLAAQTGLNNEQFF.